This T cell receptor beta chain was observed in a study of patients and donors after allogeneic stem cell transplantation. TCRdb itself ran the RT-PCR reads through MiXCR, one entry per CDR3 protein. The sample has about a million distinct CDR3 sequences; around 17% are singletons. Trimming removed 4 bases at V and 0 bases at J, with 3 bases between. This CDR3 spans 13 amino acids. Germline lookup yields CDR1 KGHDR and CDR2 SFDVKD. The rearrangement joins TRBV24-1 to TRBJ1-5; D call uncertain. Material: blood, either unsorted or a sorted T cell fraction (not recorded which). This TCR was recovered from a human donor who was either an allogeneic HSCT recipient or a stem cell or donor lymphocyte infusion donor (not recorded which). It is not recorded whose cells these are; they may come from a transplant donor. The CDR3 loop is CATSDYSNQPQHF. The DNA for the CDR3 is TGTGCCACCAGTGACTATAGCAATCAGCCCCAGCATTTT.